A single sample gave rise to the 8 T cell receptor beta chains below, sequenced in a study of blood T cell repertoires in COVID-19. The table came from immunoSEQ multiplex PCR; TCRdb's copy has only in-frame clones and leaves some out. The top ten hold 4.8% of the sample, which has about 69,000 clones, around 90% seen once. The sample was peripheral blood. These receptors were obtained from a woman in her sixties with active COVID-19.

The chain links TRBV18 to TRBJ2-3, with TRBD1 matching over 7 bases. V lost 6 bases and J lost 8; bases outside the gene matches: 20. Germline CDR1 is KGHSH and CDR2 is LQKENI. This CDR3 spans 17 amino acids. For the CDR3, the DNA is TGTGCCAGCTCCCCCAGGTCCCGGGACAGAACTTCAGCTACGCAGTATTTT. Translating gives CASSPRSRDRTSATQYF. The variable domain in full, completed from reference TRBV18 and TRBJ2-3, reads NAGVMQNPRHLVRRRGQEARLRCSPMKGHSHVYWYRQLPEEGLKFMVYLQKENIIDESGMPKERFSAEFPKEGPSILRIQQVVRGDSAAYFCASSPRSRDRTSATQYFGPGTRLTVL.

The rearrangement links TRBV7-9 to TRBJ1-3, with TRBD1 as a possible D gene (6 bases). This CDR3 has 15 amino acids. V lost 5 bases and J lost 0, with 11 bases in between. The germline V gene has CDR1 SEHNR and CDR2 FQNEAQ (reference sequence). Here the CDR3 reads CASSQGSGSGNTIYF. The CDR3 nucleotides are TGTGCCAGCAGCCAGGGGTCGGGCTCTGGAAACACCATATATTTT.

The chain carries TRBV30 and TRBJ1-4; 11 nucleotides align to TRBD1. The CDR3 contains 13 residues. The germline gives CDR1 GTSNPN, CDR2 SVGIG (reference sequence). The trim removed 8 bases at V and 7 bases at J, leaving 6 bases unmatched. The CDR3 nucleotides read TGTGCCGGAACCGGGACAGGGGGTGAAAAACTGTTTTTT. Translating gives CAGTGTGGEKLFF.

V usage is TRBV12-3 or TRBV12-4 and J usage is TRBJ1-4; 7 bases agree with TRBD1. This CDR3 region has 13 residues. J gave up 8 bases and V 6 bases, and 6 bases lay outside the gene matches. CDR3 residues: CASSQGQKEKLFF. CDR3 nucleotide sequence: TGTGCCAGCAGCCAGGGACAGAAGGAAAAACTGTTTTTT.

CDR3 loop: CASSISHDVIYNQPQHF. In nucleotides, the CDR3 is TGTGCCAGTAGTATTTCCCACGATGTGATCTACAATCAGCCCCAGCATTTT. This chain connects TRBV19 to TRBJ1-5; D unclear. The germline V gene has CDR1 LNHDA and CDR2 SQIVND (reference sequence). The CDR3 is 17 residues long. The V and J ends lost 3 bases and 3 bases respectively, with 18 bases between them.

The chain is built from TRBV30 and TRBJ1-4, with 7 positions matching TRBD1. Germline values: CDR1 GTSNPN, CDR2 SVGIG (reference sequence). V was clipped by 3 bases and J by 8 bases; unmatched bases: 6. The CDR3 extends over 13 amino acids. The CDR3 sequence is CAWRQGQDEKLFF. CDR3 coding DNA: TGTGCCTGGAGACAAGGACAGGACGAAAAACTGTTTTTT.

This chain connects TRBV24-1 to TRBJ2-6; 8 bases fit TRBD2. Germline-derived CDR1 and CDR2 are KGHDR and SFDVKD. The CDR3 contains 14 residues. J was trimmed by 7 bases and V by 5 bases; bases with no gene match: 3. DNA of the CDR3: TGTGCCACCAGTGCGGGGGGGATCGCCAACGTCCTGACTTTC. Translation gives CATSAGGIANVLTF.

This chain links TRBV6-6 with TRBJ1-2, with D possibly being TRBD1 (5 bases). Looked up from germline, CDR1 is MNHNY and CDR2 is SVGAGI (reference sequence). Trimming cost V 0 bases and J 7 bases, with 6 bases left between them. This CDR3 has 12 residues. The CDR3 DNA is TGTGCCAGCAGTTACTCGGGGCCTGGCTACACCTTC. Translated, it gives CASSYSGPGYTF.